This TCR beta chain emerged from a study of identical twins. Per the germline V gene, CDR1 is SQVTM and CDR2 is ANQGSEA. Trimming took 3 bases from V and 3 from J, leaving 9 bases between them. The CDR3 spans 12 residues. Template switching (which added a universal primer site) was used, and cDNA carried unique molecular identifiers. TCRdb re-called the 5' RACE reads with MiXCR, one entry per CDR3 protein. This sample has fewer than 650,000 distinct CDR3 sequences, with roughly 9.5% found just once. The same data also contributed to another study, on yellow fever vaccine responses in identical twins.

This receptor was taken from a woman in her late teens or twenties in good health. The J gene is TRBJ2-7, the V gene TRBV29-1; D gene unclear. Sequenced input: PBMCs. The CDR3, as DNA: TGCAGCGTTGATCGGTACATCTACGAGCAGTACTTC. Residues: CSVDRYIYEQYF.